This TCR beta chain is drawn from a study of low-dose radiotherapy and immunotherapy resistance in tumors. The wider study: Participants in Cohort 1 were administered 0.5 Gy per fraction at 2-week intervals, to a cumulative dose of 6.5 Gy. Intravenous ipilimumab 1 mg/kg every six weeks was given with nivolumab 240 mg every two weeks. Patients' oral aspirin dose was 300 mg daily across four cycles from cycle 1 day 1.

Both TCRalpha and TCRbeta chains were reverse transcribed with V-gene-specific primers. For amplifying TCRs, the PCR ran for 15 to 20 cycles with Phusion, which was used together with a constant-region primer and the adapter on the V primers. mRNA, after isolation, was amplified by in vitro transcription. Each CDR3 protein gets one entry after TCRdb re-called the reads with MiXCR. The repertoire has over 9,500 distinct CDR3 sequences, approximately 51% of them found once; the top ten carry over 7%. The receptor comes from a human donor with advanced metastatic prostate, ovarian, gallbladder or colorectal cancer (not recorded which). This table probably holds off-target reads from a library built for another chain.

The CDR3, as DNA: TGTGCCAGCAGCCATAAGGGATACGAGCAGTACTTC. Its protein is CASSHKGYEQYF. This rearrangement joins TRBV3-1 to TRBJ2-7; D is unclear. Germline loops: CDR1 LGHDT, CDR2 YNNKEL (reference sequence). Trimming took off 3 bases at V and 4 bases at J, with 7 bases between the two ends. The CDR3 has 12 residues.